What follows describes a single T cell receptor (beta chain). RNA was extracted with the RNeasy kit, and a quantity of about 0.45 to 1 ug was reverse transcribed using random hexamers. immunoSEQ multiplex PCR amplified TCR beta CDR3 across 54 Vbeta, 13 Jbeta. TCRdb reprocessed the immunoSEQ multiplex PCR reads with MiXCR, giving one entry per CDR3 protein. This sample yields roughly 120,000 distinct CDR3 sequences, of which 85% to 95% are seen a single time; just under 0.095% belongs to the top ten. The data belong to a study of CD8 T cells in Susac syndrome. This sequence was found in a human donor with multiple sclerosis. The sample consisted of CD4+ T cells from PBMCs.

CDR3 nucleotide sequence: TGTGCCAGTAGTATAGTGACGGGTAACTATGGCTACACCTTC. It yields the protein CASSIVTGNYGYTF. V gene TRBV19 combines with J gene TRBJ1-2; D is ambiguous. The CDR3 length is 14 residues. From germline, CDR1 is LNHDA and CDR2 SQIVND (reference sequence). Trimming pared 1 base from V and 1 base from J, leaving 7 bases between.